The present TCR beta chain was sequenced within a study of immune evolution from preneoplasia to lung adenocarcinoma. Each case's diagnosis was confirmed by two pathologists on H&E. Germline V CDR1 and CDR2: LGHNA, YNFKEQ. Trimming cost V 4 bases and J 4 bases; bases outside gene matches: 5. The CDR3 consists of 15 residues. Points from the study as a whole: Top clone frequencies peaked in normal lung, apparently declining through invasive adenocarcinoma. Normal lung had highest clonality; later lesions appeared denser, more diverse.

Assay: immunoSEQ multiplex PCR; the TCRdb copy retains only in-frame clones and omits some. The sample has some 10,000 clones, 76% seen once. Notes on this clone: The antigen is not known.

The chain is built from TRBV4-2 and TRBJ2-1, with TRBD1 matching 9 bases. What was sequenced was FFPE normal lung tissue adjacent to the tumor. The clonotype originates from a person between 55 and 70 years old with lung adenocarcinoma. Some clones in this sample may be carry-over from other donors' samples. CDR3: CASSLRQGVYNEQFF. The CDR3 nucleotides are TGTGCCAGCAGCCTCCGACAGGGGGTGTACAATGAGCAGTTCTTC.